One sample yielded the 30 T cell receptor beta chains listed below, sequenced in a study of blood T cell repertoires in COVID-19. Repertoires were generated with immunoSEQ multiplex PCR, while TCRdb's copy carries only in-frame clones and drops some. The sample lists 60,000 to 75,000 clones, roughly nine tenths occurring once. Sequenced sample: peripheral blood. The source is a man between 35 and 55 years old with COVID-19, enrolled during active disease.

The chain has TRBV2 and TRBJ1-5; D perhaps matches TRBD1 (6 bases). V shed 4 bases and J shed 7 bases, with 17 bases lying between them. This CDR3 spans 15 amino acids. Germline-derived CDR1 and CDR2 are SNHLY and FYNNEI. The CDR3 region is CASSVGAGPGQPQHF. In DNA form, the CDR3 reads TGTGCCAGCAGTGTGGGGGCCGGGCCGGGGCAGCCCCAGCATTTT. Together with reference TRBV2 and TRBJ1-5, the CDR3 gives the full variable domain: EPEVTQTPSHQVTQMGQEVILRCVPISNHLYFYWYRQILGQKVEFLVSFYNNEISEKSEIFDDQFSVERPDGSNFTLKIRSTKLEDSAMYFCASSVGAGPGQPQHFGDGTRLSIL.

CDR3 residues: CASSEADGGRNEQYF. CDR3 DNA: TGTGCCAGCAGTGAAGCGGACGGCGGGAGGAACGAGCAGTACTTC. This sequence joins TRBV6-1 and TRBJ2-7; TRBD2 matches at 8 bases. Germline CDR1 reads MNHNS; CDR2 reads SASEGT. The CDR3 runs to 15 residues. V gave up 0 bases and J gave up 5 bases; unmatched junction bases: 6.

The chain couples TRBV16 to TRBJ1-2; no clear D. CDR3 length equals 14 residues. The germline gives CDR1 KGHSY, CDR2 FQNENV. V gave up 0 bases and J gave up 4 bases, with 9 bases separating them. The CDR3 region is CASSQSAESYGYTF. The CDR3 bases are TGTGCCAGCAGCCAATCGGCTGAAAGCTATGGCTACACCTTC.

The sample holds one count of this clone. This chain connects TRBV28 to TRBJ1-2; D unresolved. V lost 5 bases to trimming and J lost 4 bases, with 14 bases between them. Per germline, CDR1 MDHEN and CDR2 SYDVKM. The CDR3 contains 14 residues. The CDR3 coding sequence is TGTGCCAGCAGTGTCGAGCGGGAGGTCTATGGCTACACCTTC. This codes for CASSVEREVYGYTF.

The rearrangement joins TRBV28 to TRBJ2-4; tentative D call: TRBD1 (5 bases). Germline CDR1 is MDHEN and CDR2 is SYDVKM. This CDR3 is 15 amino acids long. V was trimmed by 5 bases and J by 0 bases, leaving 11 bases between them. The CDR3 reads CASSPVGVAKNIQYF. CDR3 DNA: TGTGCCAGCAGTCCAGTAGGGGTAGCCAAAAACATTCAGTACTTC.

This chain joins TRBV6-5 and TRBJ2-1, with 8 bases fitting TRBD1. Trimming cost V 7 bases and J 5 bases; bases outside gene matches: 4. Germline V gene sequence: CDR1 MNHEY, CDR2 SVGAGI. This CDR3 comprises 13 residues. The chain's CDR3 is CASKRQGNNEQFF. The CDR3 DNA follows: TGTGCCAGCAAGAGACAGGGGAACAATGAGCAGTTCTTC.

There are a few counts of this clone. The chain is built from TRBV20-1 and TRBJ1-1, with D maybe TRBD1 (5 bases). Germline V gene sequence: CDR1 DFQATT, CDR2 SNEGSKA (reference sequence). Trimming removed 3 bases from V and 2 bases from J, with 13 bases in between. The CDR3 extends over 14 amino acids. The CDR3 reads CSASPRAGNTEAFF. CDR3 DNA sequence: TGCAGTGCTAGTCCCAGGGCAGGAAACACTGAAGCTTTCTTT.

The CDR3 DNA follows: TGTGCCAGCAGCCATATCCAGGATGAGCAGTTCTTC. This codes for CASSHIQDEQFF. This rearrangement joins TRBV5-4 to TRBJ2-1; D is uncertain. The CDR3 loop spans 12 amino acids. Germline values: CDR1 SGHNT, CDR2 YYREEE (reference sequence). Trimming cost V 4 bases and J 8 bases, with 10 bases left between them.

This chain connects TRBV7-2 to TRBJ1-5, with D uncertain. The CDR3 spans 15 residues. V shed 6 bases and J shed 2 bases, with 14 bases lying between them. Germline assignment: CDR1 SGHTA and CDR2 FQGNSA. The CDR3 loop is CASSEIRQGNQPQHF. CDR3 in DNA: TGTGCCAGCAGTGAAATCCGGCAGGGCAATCAGCCCCAGCATTTT. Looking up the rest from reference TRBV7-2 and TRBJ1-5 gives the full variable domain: GAGVSQSPSNKVTEKGKDVELRCDPISGHTALYWYRQSLGQGLEFLIYFQGNSAPDKSGLPSDRFSAERTGGSVSTLTIQRTQQEDSAVYLCASSEIRQGNQPQHFGDGTRLSIL.

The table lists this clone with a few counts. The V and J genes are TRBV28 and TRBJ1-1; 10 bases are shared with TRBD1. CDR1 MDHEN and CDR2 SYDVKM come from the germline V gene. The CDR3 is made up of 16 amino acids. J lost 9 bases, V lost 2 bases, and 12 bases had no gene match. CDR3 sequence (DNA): TGTGCCAGCAGTTTACCGGGACAGGGGCTAGTGGGGCAAGCTTTCTTT. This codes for CASSLPGQGLVGQAFF. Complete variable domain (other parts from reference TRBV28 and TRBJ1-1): DVKVTQSSRYLVKRTGEKVFLECVQDMDHENMFWYRQDPGLGLRLIYFSYDVKMKEKGDIPEGYSVSREKKERFSLILESASTNQTSMYLCASSLPGQGLVGQAFFGQGTRLTVV.

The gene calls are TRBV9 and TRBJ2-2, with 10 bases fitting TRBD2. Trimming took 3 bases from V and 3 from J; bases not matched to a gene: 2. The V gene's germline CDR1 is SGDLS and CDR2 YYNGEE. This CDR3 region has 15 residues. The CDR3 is CASSGTSGDTGELFF. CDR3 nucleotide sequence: TGTGCCAGCAGCGGCACTAGCGGGGACACCGGGGAGCTGTTTTTT.

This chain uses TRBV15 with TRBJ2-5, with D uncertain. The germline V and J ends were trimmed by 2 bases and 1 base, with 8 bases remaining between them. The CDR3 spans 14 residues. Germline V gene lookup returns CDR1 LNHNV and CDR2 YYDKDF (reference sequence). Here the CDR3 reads CATSRSQFQETQYF. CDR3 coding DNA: TGTGCCACCAGCAGATCCCAGTTCCAAGAGACCCAGTACTTC.

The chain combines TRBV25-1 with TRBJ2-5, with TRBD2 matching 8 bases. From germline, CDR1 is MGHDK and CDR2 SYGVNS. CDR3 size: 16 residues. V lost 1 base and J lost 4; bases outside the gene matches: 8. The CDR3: CASSEWTGGAGETQYF. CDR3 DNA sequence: TGTGCCAGCAGTGAATGGACCGGGGGGGCCGGAGAGACCCAGTACTTC.

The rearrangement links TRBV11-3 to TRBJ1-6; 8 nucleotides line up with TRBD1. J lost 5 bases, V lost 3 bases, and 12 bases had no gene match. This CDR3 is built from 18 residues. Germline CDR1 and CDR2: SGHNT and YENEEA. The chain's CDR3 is CASSFLGRGRGNNSPLHF. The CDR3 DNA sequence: TGTGCCAGCAGCTTCTTGGGCAGGGGGCGCGGCAATAATTCACCCCTCCACTTT.

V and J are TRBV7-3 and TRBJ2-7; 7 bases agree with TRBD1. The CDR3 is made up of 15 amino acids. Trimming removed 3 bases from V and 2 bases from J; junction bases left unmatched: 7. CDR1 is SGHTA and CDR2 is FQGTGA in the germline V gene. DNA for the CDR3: TGTGCCAGCAGCTTGGCGACAGGGTTGCCCTACGAGCAGTACTTC. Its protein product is CASSLATGLPYEQYF.

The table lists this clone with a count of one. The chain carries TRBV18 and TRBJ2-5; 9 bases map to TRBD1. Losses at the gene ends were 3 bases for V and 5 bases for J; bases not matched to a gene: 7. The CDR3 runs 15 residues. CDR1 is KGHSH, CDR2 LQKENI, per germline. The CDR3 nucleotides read TGTGCCAGCTCACCCGCCGGGACAGGGCAGGAGACCCAGTACTTC. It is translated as CASSPAGTGQETQYF. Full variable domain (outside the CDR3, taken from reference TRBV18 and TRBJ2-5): NAGVMQNPRHLVRRRGQEARLRCSPMKGHSHVYWYRQLPEEGLKFMVYLQKENIIDESGMPKERFSAEFPKEGPSILRIQQVVRGDSAAYFCASSPAGTGQETQYFGPGTRLLVL.

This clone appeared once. The CDR3 DNA reads as TGTGCCAGCCGCCCGGGACAGGGGTTCCACGAGCAGTACTTC. It translates to CASRPGQGFHEQYF. The chain carries TRBV27 and TRBJ2-7, with 10 bases identical to TRBD1. The germline V gene has CDR1 MNHEY and CDR2 SMNVEV (reference sequence). V lost 8 bases and J lost 5; bases outside the gene matches: 9. The CDR3 length is 14 residues.

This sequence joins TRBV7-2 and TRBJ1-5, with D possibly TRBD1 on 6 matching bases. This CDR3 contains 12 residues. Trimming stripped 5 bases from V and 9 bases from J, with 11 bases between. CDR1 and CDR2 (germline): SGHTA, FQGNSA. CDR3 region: CASSHDRPPQHF. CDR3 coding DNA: TGTGCCAGCAGCCACGACAGGCCGCCCCAGCATTTT. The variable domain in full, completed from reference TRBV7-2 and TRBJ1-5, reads GAGVSQSPSNKVTEKGKDVELRCDPISGHTALYWYRQSLGQGLEFLIYFQGNSAPDKSGLPSDRFSAERTGGSVSTLTIQRTQQEDSAVYLCASSHDRPPQHFGDGTRLSIL.

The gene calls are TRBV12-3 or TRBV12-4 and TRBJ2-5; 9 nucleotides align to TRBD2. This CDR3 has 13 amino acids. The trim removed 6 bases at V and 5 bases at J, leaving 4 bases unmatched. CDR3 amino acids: CASRTSGGETQYF. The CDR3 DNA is TGTGCCAGCAGAACCAGCGGGGGGGAGACCCAGTACTTC.

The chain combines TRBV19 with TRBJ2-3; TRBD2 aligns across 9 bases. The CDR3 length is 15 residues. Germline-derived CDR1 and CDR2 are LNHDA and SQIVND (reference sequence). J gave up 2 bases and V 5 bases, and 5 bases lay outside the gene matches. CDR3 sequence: CASSGLAGYTDTQYF. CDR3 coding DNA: TGTGCCAGTAGTGGTCTAGCGGGGTACACAGATACGCAGTATTTT.

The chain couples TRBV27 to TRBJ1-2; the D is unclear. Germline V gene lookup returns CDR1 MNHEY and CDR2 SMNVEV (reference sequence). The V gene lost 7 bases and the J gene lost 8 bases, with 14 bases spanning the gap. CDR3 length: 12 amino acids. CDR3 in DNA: TGTGCCAGCATGTCTATCTATAAAGGCTACACCTTC. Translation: CASMSIYKGYTF.

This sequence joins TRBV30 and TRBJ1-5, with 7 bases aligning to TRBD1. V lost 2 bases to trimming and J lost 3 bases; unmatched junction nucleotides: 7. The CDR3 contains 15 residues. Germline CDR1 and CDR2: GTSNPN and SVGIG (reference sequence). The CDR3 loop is CAWSRQGSNNQPQHF. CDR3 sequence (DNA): TGTGCCTGGAGTCGACAGGGATCGAACAATCAGCCCCAGCATTTT. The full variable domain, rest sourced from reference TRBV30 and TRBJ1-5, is SQTIHQWPATLVQPVGSPLSLECTVEGTSNPNLYWYRQAAGRGLQLLFYSVGIGQISSEVPQNLSASRPQDRQFILSSKKLLLSDSGFYLCAWSRQGSNNQPQHFGDGTRLSIL.

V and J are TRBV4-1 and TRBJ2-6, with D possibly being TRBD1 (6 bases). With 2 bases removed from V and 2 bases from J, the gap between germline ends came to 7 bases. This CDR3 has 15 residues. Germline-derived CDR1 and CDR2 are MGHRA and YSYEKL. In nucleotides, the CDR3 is TGCGCCAGCAGCCAACAGGGGACTGGGGCCAACGTCCTGACTTTC. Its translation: CASSQQGTGANVLTF.

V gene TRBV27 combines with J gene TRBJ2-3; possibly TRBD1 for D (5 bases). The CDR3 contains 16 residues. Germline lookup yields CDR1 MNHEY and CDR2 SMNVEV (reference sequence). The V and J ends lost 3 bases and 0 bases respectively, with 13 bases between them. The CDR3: CASSFRAGISTDTQYF. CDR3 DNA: TGTGCCAGCAGTTTTAGGGCAGGGATTAGCACAGATACGCAGTATTTT.

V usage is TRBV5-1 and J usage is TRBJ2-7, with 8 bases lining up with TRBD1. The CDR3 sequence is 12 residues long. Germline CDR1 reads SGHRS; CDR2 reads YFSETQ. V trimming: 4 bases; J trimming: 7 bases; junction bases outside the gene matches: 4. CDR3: CASSATGVEQYF. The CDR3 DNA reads TGCGCCAGCAGCGCGACAGGGGTTGAGCAGTACTTC.

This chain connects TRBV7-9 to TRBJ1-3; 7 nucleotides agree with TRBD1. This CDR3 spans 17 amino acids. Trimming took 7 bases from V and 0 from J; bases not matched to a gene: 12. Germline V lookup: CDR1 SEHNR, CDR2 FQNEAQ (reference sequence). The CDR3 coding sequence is TGTGCCAGCACACCTCAGGGGGGACCGTTCTCTGGAAACACCATATATTTT. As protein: CASTPQGGPFSGNTIYF.

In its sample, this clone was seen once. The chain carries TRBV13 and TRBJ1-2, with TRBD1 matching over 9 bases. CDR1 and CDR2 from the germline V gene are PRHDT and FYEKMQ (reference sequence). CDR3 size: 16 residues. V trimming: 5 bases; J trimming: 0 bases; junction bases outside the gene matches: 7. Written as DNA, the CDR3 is TGTGCCAGCAGCCAGGGGACAGGGCCAGCTAACTATGGCTACACCTTC. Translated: CASSQGTGPANYGYTF. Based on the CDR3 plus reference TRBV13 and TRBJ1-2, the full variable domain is AAGVIQSPRHLIKEKRETATLKCYPIPRHDTVYWYQQGPGQDPQFLISFYEKMQSDKGSIPDRFSAQQFSDYHSELNMSSLELGDSALYFCASSQGTGPANYGYTFGSGTRLTVV.

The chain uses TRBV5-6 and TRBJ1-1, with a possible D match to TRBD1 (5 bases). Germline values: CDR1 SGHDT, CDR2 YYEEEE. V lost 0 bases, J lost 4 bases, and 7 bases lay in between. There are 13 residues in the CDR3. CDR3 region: CASSLAGPTEAFF. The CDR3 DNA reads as TGTGCCAGCAGCTTGGCAGGGCCCACTGAAGCTTTCTTT.

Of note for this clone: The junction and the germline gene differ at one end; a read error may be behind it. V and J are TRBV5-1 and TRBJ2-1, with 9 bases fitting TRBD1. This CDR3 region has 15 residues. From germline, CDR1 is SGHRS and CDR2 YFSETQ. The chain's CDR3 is CASSLGQGVYNEQFF. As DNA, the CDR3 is TGCGCCAGCAGTTTGGGACAGGGTGTCTACAATGAGCAGTTCTTC.

For the CDR3, the DNA is TGTGCCAGCACCCCCCCTTGCGGGAAATTCACAGATACGCAGTATTTT. Translating it yields CASTPPCGKFTDTQYF. This chain links TRBV11-3 with TRBJ2-3, with a possible D match to TRBD2 (6 bases). Trimming pared 7 bases from V and 2 bases from J, leaving 19 bases between. Germline CDR1 reads SGHNT; CDR2 reads YENEEA. The CDR3 sequence is 16 residues long.